Listed below are T cell receptor beta chains from one sample, sequenced in a study of blood T cell repertoires in COVID-19. Profiling relied on immunoSEQ multiplex PCR, and the TCRdb table lists in-frame clones only, not all of them. The table lists around 30,000 clones, 70% to 90% of them singletons. The sample taken for sequencing was peripheral blood. These receptors were obtained from a man between 60 and 75 years old with active COVID-19. Each CDR3 is given with its conserved first and last residue. Each record gives: clone size, J gene, V gene, D gene, CDR3 DNA, CDR3 protein. The D gene is left open where the match is weak. Clone size, where shown, is once, few, many, or a class for clones that have expanded.

abundance: NA
j_gene: TRBJ2-7
v_gene: TRBV10-3
d_gene: NA
CDR3nt: TGTGCCATCAGTGAGTCCCAGGGTCCCTACGAGCAGTACTTC
CDR3aa: CAISESQGPYEQYF

abundance: NA
j_gene: TRBJ1-1
v_gene: TRBV10-1
d_gene: NA
CDR3nt: TGCGCCAGCAGTGGTACGGGTCCGGTGAACACTGAAGCTTTCTTT
CDR3aa: CASSGTGPVNTEAFF

abundance: NA
j_gene: TRBJ2-3
v_gene: TRBV24-1
d_gene: NA
CDR3nt: TGTGCCACCAGTGTCTTCAGCACAGATACGCAGTATTTT
CDR3aa: CATSVFSTDTQYF

abundance: NA
j_gene: TRBJ2-3
v_gene: TRBV5-1
d_gene: NA
CDR3nt: TGCGCCAGCAGCTTGATAGGCGGGGTGACAGATACGCAGTATTTT
CDR3aa: CASSLIGGVTDTQYF

abundance: NA
j_gene: TRBJ1-1
v_gene: TRBV6-6
d_gene: NA
CDR3nt: TGTGCCAGCATATCAGGTCCTGAAGCTTTCTTT
CDR3aa: CASISGPEAFF

abundance: NA
j_gene: TRBJ2-7
v_gene: TRBV11-2
d_gene: NA
CDR3nt: TGTGCCAGCAGCTTAAAGCCCTACGAGCAGTACTTC
CDR3aa: CASSLKPYEQYF

abundance: NA
j_gene: TRBJ1-1
v_gene: TRBV5-1
d_gene: NA
CDR3nt: TGCGCCAGCAGCTTGACGGACACGAACACTGAAGCTTTCTTT
CDR3aa: CASSLTDTNTEAFF

abundance: NA
j_gene: TRBJ2-7
v_gene: TRBV9
d_gene: TRBD1
CDR3nt: TGTGCCAGCAGCCCCACAGGGGTCGCGCAGTACTTC
CDR3aa: CASSPTGVAQYF

abundance: NA
j_gene: TRBJ2-1
v_gene: TRBV10-1
d_gene: TRBD2
CDR3nt: TGCGCCAGCAGTGGTGGACTAGCGAGTGAGCAGTTCTTC
CDR3aa: CASSGGLASEQFF

abundance: NA
j_gene: TRBJ1-2
v_gene: TRBV6-6
d_gene: NA
CDR3nt: TGTGCCAGCAGTCCCCAGAGGTTTTTGGGACCACTAGCCTATGGCTACACCTTC
CDR3aa: CASSPQRFLGPLAYGYTF

abundance: NA
j_gene: TRBJ2-1
v_gene: TRBV6-1
d_gene: TRBD2
CDR3nt: TGTGCCAGCAGTGACGCTAGCGGGAGGCACAATGAGCAGTTCTTC
CDR3aa: CASSDASGRHNEQFF

abundance: NA
j_gene: TRBJ1-2
v_gene: TRBV9
d_gene: TRBD1
CDR3nt: TGTGCCAGCAGCCTAGCCGGGACAGGGGTTGATGGCTACACCTTC
CDR3aa: CASSLAGTGVDGYTF

abundance: NA
j_gene: TRBJ2-3
v_gene: TRBV19
d_gene: NA
CDR3nt: TGTGCCAGTACGCAGGGAACGGGCACAGATACGCAGTATTTT
CDR3aa: CASTQGTGTDTQYF

abundance: NA
j_gene: TRBJ2-7
v_gene: TRBV27
d_gene: TRBD2
CDR3nt: TGTGCCAGCAGTTTAGGGGGGAGGGCCCACGAGCAGTACTTC
CDR3aa: CASSLGGRAHEQYF

abundance: NA
j_gene: TRBJ2-3
v_gene: TRBV14
d_gene: NA
CDR3nt: TGTGCCAGCAGCCAAGCCCTGGCGGGACGTGTGTATTTT
CDR3aa: CASSQALAGRVYF

abundance: NA
j_gene: TRBJ2-5
v_gene: TRBV5-1
d_gene: NA
CDR3nt: TGCGCCAGCAGCCCGCAGGGTCGAAAGGAAGAGACCCAGTACTTC
CDR3aa: CASSPQGRKEETQYF

abundance: NA
j_gene: TRBJ2-3
v_gene: TRBV29-1
d_gene: TRBD2
CDR3nt: TGCAGCGTTGACTGGCGGGAGGGCACAGATACGCAGTATTTT
CDR3aa: CSVDWREGTDTQYF

abundance: NA
j_gene: TRBJ1-1
v_gene: TRBV25-1
d_gene: NA
CDR3nt: TGTGCCAGCAGTCGGGGGGACGGAGCTTTCTTT
CDR3aa: CASSRGDGAFF

abundance: NA
j_gene: TRBJ2-1
v_gene: TRBV6-1
d_gene: TRBD2
CDR3nt: TGTGCCAGCAGTGAAAGCGGGAGAGACAATGAGCAGTTCTTC
CDR3aa: CASSESGRDNEQFF

abundance: once
j_gene: TRBJ2-1
v_gene: TRBV6-4
d_gene: TRBD2
CDR3nt: TGTGCCATCCCGGTCACTAGCGGAAGCTCCTACAATGAGCAGTTCTTC
CDR3aa: CAIPVTSGSSYNEQFF

abundance: NA
j_gene: TRBJ2-7
v_gene: TRBV23-1
d_gene: NA
CDR3nt: TGCGCCAGCAGTCCCGCTCCGGGTCCGATTACCGAGCAGTACTTC
CDR3aa: CASSPAPGPITEQYF

abundance: NA
j_gene: TRBJ1-4
v_gene: TRBV5-4
d_gene: NA
CDR3nt: TGTGCCAGCAGCTTGGACAAACAGGCGCTGTTTTTT
CDR3aa: CASSLDKQALFF

abundance: few
j_gene: TRBJ1-3
v_gene: TRBV28
d_gene: NA
CDR3nt: TGTGCCGGCTCTTCACGGGGTTATACCGCTGGAAACACCATATATTTT
CDR3aa: CAGSSRGYTAGNTIYF

abundance: NA
j_gene: TRBJ1-2
v_gene: TRBV7-9
d_gene: NA
CDR3nt: TGTGCCAGCACCGCGCAGGGCCGACGCAGCCAGAACTATGGCTACACCTTC
CDR3aa: CASTAQGRRSQNYGYTF

abundance: NA
j_gene: TRBJ2-3
v_gene: TRBV5-1
d_gene: TRBD2
CDR3nt: TGCGCCAGCAGCTTAAGCGGGGCTAGCACAGATACGCAGTATTTT
CDR3aa: CASSLSGASTDTQYF

abundance: NA
j_gene: TRBJ1-1
v_gene: TRBV28
d_gene: NA
CDR3nt: TGTGCCAGCAGTTTCTACCCGGACAACCGAAACACTGAAGCTTTCTTT
CDR3aa: CASSFYPDNRNTEAFF

abundance: NA
j_gene: TRBJ1-1
v_gene: TRBV19
d_gene: TRBD1
CDR3nt: TGTGCCAGTAAGCAGGGGGCTGAAGCTTTCTTT
CDR3aa: CASKQGAEAFF

abundance: NA
j_gene: TRBJ2-3
v_gene: TRBV28
d_gene: NA
CDR3nt: TGTGCCAGCACCACCCGGGGCACAGATACGCAGTATTTT
CDR3aa: CASTTRGTDTQYF

abundance: once
j_gene: TRBJ2-7
v_gene: TRBV28
d_gene: TRBD1
CDR3nt: TGTGCCAGCAGTCCCCGACAGGGGTACTACGAGCAGTACTTC
CDR3aa: CASSPRQGYYEQYF